This T cell receptor (beta chain) was identified in a study of shared T cell receptors in the human thymus. The assay was immunoSEQ multiplex PCR, and TCRdb's table has in-frame clones only and misses some. The sample contains about 710,000 clones, around 87% of which appear only once. Germline V gene data show CDR1 as LGHNA and CDR2 as YNFKEQ. This CDR3 is 14 amino acids long. The V gene lost 1 base and the J gene lost 2 bases, with 3 bases spanning the gap. These data also formed part of another study, on human thymus T cells. That report notes: Resections from corrective heart surgery provided thymus tissue. Thymic repertoires from unrelated individuals overlapped highly, related research reported.

This receptor was taken from a boy in the first two years of life with a congenital heart defect. Sequenced input: thymocytes. The chain employs TRBV4-2 and TRBJ2-6, with no clear D. The CDR3 protein is CASSQGPGANVLTF. The CDR3 region has the DNA TGTGCCAGCAGCCAAGGGCCTGGGGCCAACGTCCTGACTTTC.